These 27 T cell receptor beta chains came from one sample sequenced in a study of cytomegalovirus exposure and HLA in healthy donors. Vbeta (60) and Jbeta (13) primers were used in the PCR. TCRdb keeps only in-frame clones here, not all; method: immunoSEQ multiplex PCR. The sample gives 90,000 to 110,000 clones, roughly 73% of which show up once; over 7.5% is in the top ten. The sequenced material came from PBMCs. The receptor source for this set is a middle-aged woman in good health and CMV-seropositive.

V gene TRBV5-1 combines with J gene TRBJ2-7; maybe TRBD2 (6 bases). The germline V gene has CDR1 SGHRS and CDR2 YFSETQ. The V end was cut by 4 bases, the J end by 6 bases, with 14 bases between. The CDR3 has 13 residues. The chain's CDR3 is CASSRDSAAEQYF. The CDR3 bases are TGCGCCAGCAGCCGGGACTCGGCTGCCGAGCAGTACTTC. Full variable domain (rest looked up from reference TRBV5-1 and TRBJ2-7): KAGVTQTPRYLIKTRGQQVTLSCSPISGHRSVSWYQQTPGQGLQFLFEYFSETQRNKGNFPGRFSGRQFSNSRSEMNVSTLELGDSALYLCASSRDSAAEQYFGPGTRLTVT.

This chain uses TRBV2 with TRBJ2-1; TRBD2 aligns across 9 bases. CDR3 length equals 15 residues. J was trimmed by 7 bases and V by 3 bases; bases with no gene match: 7. Germline V gene sequence: CDR1 SNHLY, CDR2 FYNNEI. CDR3 loop: CASSDRRGRGNEQFF. The CDR3, as DNA: TGTGCCAGCAGTGATCGTCGCGGGAGGGGGAATGAGCAGTTCTTC. Using reference TRBV2 and TRBJ2-1 for the parts outside the CDR3, the full variable domain is EPEVTQTPSHQVTQMGQEVILRCVPISNHLYFYWYRQILGQKVEFLVSFYNNEISEKSEIFDDQFSVERPDGSNFTLKIRSTKLEDSAMYFCASSDRRGRGNEQFFGPGTRLTVL.

Worth noting for this clone: This sample includes further DNA sequences coding for the same CDR3. CDR3 in DNA: TGTGCCAGCTCACCACCAGGTCTAGCGGAATACAATGAGCAGTTCTTC. This codes for CASSPPGLAEYNEQFF. This chain connects TRBV18 to TRBJ2-1; 7 bases are shared with TRBD2. V lost 0 bases and J lost 4; bases outside the gene matches: 6. CDR1 KGHSH and CDR2 LQKENI come from the germline V gene. The CDR3 extends over 16 amino acids.

V usage is TRBV20-1 and J usage is TRBJ1-2; D is undetermined. Trimming cost V 6 bases and J 7 bases, with 12 bases left between them. Germline V gives CDR1 DFQATT, CDR2 SNEGSKA (reference sequence). The CDR3 loop spans 11 amino acids. In DNA form, the CDR3 reads TGCAGTGCGAGACTCCCCGGTGGCTACACCTTC. Encoded protein: CSARLPGGYTF.

This clone was observed a few times. This chain connects TRBV28 to TRBJ1-5; 12 nucleotides align to TRBD1. Germline trimming cut 5 bases from V and 5 bases from J; bases unmatched to any gene: 4. In germline, CDR1 is MDHEN, CDR2 SYDVKM. The CDR3 consists of 15 residues. This chain's CDR3 is CASSVGQGAYQPQHF. The DNA of the CDR3 is TGTGCCAGCAGTGTGGGACAGGGGGCGTATCAGCCCCAGCATTTT.

The chain recombines TRBV19 with TRBJ2-3; 11 bases fit TRBD2. V lost 4 bases and J lost 2; bases outside the gene matches: 20. CDR3 length equals 21 residues. Germline assignment: CDR1 LNHDA and CDR2 SQIVND (reference sequence). CDR3 bases: TGTGCCAGTAGTAGGTCAGCGAATAGCGGGAGGGCCGGGGGGATCACAGATACGCAGTATTTT. Its translation is CASSRSANSGRAGGITDTQYF.

This sequence joins TRBV6-5 and TRBJ2-5; D uncertain. Judging by the DNA end, TRBJ2-7 fits better; the J call may be wrong. The germline V gene encodes CDR1 MNHEY and CDR2 SVGAGI. The CDR3 is 15 amino acids. The CDR3 region has the DNA TGTGCCAGCAGTTACTCGGGCACCTGGTCCTACGAGCAGTACTTC. This sequence encodes CASSYSGTWSYEQYF.

V usage is TRBV6-5 and J usage is TRBJ2-7; tentative D call: TRBD2 (6 bases). This CDR3 has 12 residues. With 8 bases removed from V and 4 bases from J, the gap between germline ends came to 12 bases. Germline V gene sequence: CDR1 MNHEY, CDR2 SVGAGI. The CDR3: CASGLAHYEQYF. The CDR3 bases are TGTGCCAGCGGCCTAGCGCATTACGAGCAGTACTTC.

CDR3 amino acids: CASSHVGRRDYEQYF. CDR3 nucleotide sequence: TGTGCCAGCAGCCACGTAGGTCGGAGGGACTACGAGCAGTACTTC. The genes are TRBV5-4 and TRBJ2-7; D is possibly TRBD2 (6 bases). This CDR3 is 15 amino acids long. The ends were cut back, 4 bases at V and 3 bases at J, with 17 bases in the middle. CDR1 SGHNT and CDR2 YYREEE come from the germline V gene (reference sequence).

The chain has TRBV7-8 and TRBJ2-1; 10 bases align to TRBD1. In germline, CDR1 is SGHVS, CDR2 FQNEAQ. The CDR3 spans 13 residues. With 10 bases clipped from V and 4 bases from J, the junction kept 4 bases outside the gene matches. CDR3 sequence (DNA): TGTGCCACCGGACAGGGGGTTTACAATGAGCAGTTCTTC. Protein: CATGQGVYNEQFF.

This rearrangement joins TRBV28 to TRBJ1-6, with 7 bases aligning to TRBD1. V gave up 3 bases and J gave up 5 bases; unmatched junction bases: 13. CDR1 is MDHEN, CDR2 SYDVKM, per germline. The CDR3 covers 18 residues. The CDR3 DNA reads TGTGCCAGCAGTTTTATCCTATACCGGGACAGACATAATTCACCCCTCCACTTT. Its translation: CASSFILYRDRHNSPLHF.

This clone was observed a single time. The genes are TRBV6-5 and TRBJ2-7; no reliable D call. Trimming stripped 7 bases from V and 3 bases from J, with 13 bases between. CDR1 is MNHEY, CDR2 SVGAGI, per germline. The CDR3 has 13 amino acids. The CDR3 DNA follows: TGTGCCAGCATAGACCGGGTCAACTACGAGCAGTACTTC. It is translated as CASIDRVNYEQYF.

This clone has only one observation. The chain combines TRBV28 with TRBJ2-5; 8 bases match TRBD1. The CDR3 sequence is 15 residues long. Unmatched junction bases numbered 9, after V lost 4 bases and J lost 5 bases. Germline V gene lookup returns CDR1 MDHEN and CDR2 SYDVKM. The CDR3 nucleotides are TGTGCCAGCAGTTCGAAACAGACAGGGGCGGAGACCCAGTACTTC. Translated: CASSSKQTGAETQYF.

This rearrangement joins TRBV28 to TRBJ1-2; the match to TRBD1 covers 7 bases. With 4 bases clipped from V and 6 bases from J, the junction kept 5 bases outside the gene matches. This CDR3 is 13 amino acids long. Germline V gene lookup returns CDR1 MDHEN and CDR2 SYDVKM. CDR3 in amino acids: CASSSIDRDGYTF. As DNA, the CDR3 is TGTGCCAGCAGTTCAATAGACAGGGATGGCTACACCTTC.

Sample share makes this clone medium-sized. The chain recombines TRBV2 with TRBJ2-2; D not resolved. CDR1 SNHLY and CDR2 FYNNEI come from the germline V gene. Trimming pared 7 bases from V and 0 bases from J, leaving 18 bases between. This CDR3 contains 17 residues. The CDR3 sequence: CASKWWADLPNTGELFF. The CDR3 DNA reads TGTGCCAGCAAGTGGTGGGCCGACCTCCCGAACACCGGGGAGCTGTTTTTT.

V and J are TRBV6-5 and TRBJ1-5; D remains ambiguous. The length of the CDR3 is 13 residues. The germline V and J ends were trimmed by 0 bases and 6 bases, with 6 bases remaining between them. Germline V gene sequence: CDR1 MNHEY, CDR2 SVGAGI. The CDR3: CASSYSMRQPQHF. The CDR3 region has the DNA TGTGCCAGCAGTTACTCGATGCGTCAGCCCCAGCATTTT.

CDR3 DNA: TGTGCCAGCAGCACTGATCCGGATACGCAGTATTTT. Translating gives CASSTDPDTQYF. This chain joins TRBV5-4 and TRBJ2-3; D unresolved. This CDR3 contains 12 residues. Trimming stripped 4 bases from V and 6 bases from J, with 9 bases between. Germline-derived CDR1 and CDR2 are SGHNT and YYREEE (reference sequence).

This rearrangement joins TRBV7-9 to TRBJ2-7; D possibly corresponds to TRBD1 (6 bases). CDR1 and CDR2 (germline): SEHNR, FQNEAQ (reference sequence). Trimming shortened V by 1 base and J by 12 bases, and 16 bases separated the two germline ends. The CDR3 is 13 residues long. The DNA of the CDR3 is TGTGCCAGCAGCTTAGGCGGGTGGACAGAGGGGTACTTC. Protein sequence: CASSLGGWTEGYF.

CDR3 in DNA: TGTGCCAGCAGCTTAGCGGGACAGGGTCGATATGGCTACACCTTC. Translation: CASSLAGQGRYGYTF. The chain combines TRBV7-2 with TRBJ1-2, with 9 bases aligning to TRBD1. This CDR3 region has 15 residues. Germline loops: CDR1 SGHTA, CDR2 FQGNSA. J was trimmed by 5 bases and V by 0 bases; bases with no gene match: 4.

This chain joins TRBV29-1 and TRBJ2-5; D is undetermined. CDR1 is SQVTM, CDR2 ANQGSEA, per germline. The CDR3 sequence is 12 residues long. The V end was cut by 6 bases, the J end by 5 bases, with 13 bases between. In nucleotides, the CDR3 is TGCAGCGTGACACGTGGTCTGGAGACCCAGTACTTC. Amino acids: CSVTRGLETQYF.

V usage is TRBV11-2 and J usage is TRBJ1-1, with D unclear. Trimming stripped 3 bases from V and 3 bases from J, with 17 bases between. This CDR3 contains 16 residues. CDR1 is SGHAT, CDR2 FQNNGV, per germline. CDR3: CASSFLWADHDTEAFF. CDR3 sequence (DNA): TGTGCCAGCAGCTTCCTCTGGGCAGATCATGACACTGAAGCTTTCTTT. Full variable domain (rest looked up from reference TRBV11-2 and TRBJ1-1): EAGVAQSPRYKIIEKRQSVAFWCNPISGHATLYWYQQILGQGPKLLIQFQNNGVVDDSQLPKDRFSAERLKGVDSTLKIQPAKLEDSAVYLCASSFLWADHDTEAFFGQGTRLTVV.

The V and J genes are TRBV14 and TRBJ1-1, with TRBD1 matching over 12 bases. Germline V gene sequence: CDR1 SGHDN, CDR2 FVKESK. This CDR3 has 16 amino acids. V shed 3 bases and J 4 bases; nucleotides not matched to a gene: 6. The CDR3 spells CASSQSGTGGFTEAFF. DNA of the CDR3: TGTGCCAGCAGCCAGTCCGGGACAGGGGGCTTCACTGAAGCTTTCTTT.

The chain has TRBV5-1 and TRBJ1-4; 7 positions agree with TRBD1. V shed 4 bases, J shed 5 bases, and the junction held 5 bases outside the gene matches. Germline CDR1 is SGHRS and CDR2 is YFSETQ. CDR3 length: 14 amino acids. CDR3: CASSPGDSNEKLFF. Written as DNA, the CDR3 is TGCGCCAGCAGCCCGGGGGACAGCAATGAAAAACTGTTTTTT. Full variable domain (outside the CDR3, taken from reference TRBV5-1 and TRBJ1-4): KAGVTQTPRYLIKTRGQQVTLSCSPISGHRSVSWYQQTPGQGLQFLFEYFSETQRNKGNFPGRFSGRQFSNSRSEMNVSTLELGDSALYLCASSPGDSNEKLFFGSGTQLSVL.

The CDR3, as DNA: TGCAGCGTTGTAACTAGCGGAAGGCAAGAGACCCAGTACTTC. Translated, it gives CSVVTSGRQETQYF. V gene TRBV29-1 combines with J gene TRBJ2-5, with 8 bases that match TRBD2. V dropped 4 bases and J dropped 2; count of bases not matched to a gene: 6. Germline CDR1 is SQVTM and CDR2 is ANQGSEA. The CDR3 consists of 14 residues.

This chain uses TRBV28 with TRBJ1-1; the match to TRBD1 covers 12 bases. The CDR3 runs to 15 residues. V trimming: 5 bases; J trimming: 5 bases; junction bases outside the gene matches: 6. Germline CDR1 reads MDHEN; CDR2 reads SYDVKM. The CDR3 region has the DNA TGTGCCAGCAGTCTTCCGGGACAGGGGGCTACTGAAGCTTTCTTT. As protein: CASSLPGQGATEAFF.

This clone was seen a single time. The CDR3 bases are TGTGCCAGCAGCTTAAGGGGCGCGCAGGGGGCGCGGGAGACCCAGTACTTC. Encoded protein: CASSLRGAQGARETQYF. The chain uses TRBV7-3 and TRBJ2-5; 8 bases are shared with TRBD1. V shed 1 base and J 5 bases; nucleotides not matched to a gene: 12. This CDR3 comprises 17 residues. Germline V gene data show CDR1 as SGHTA and CDR2 as FQGTGA.

This clone was seen a handful of times. The chain combines TRBV28 with TRBJ2-3; unclear D gene. Deletions cut 3 bases from V and 5 bases from J, with 9 bases between. Germline loops: CDR1 MDHEN, CDR2 SYDVKM. The CDR3 has 13 residues. In nucleotides, the CDR3 is TGTGCCAGCAGTTTGCGAAATATAGATACGCAGTATTTT. Translated: CASSLRNIDTQYF.